The 10 T cell receptor beta chains below were found in one sample sequenced in a study of shared clonotypes between healthy human individuals (TCRdb year 2020). Receptors were amplified or captured by the immunoSEQ multiplex PCR assay. TCRdb stores this immuneACCESS table with in-frame sequences only. Part of the clones is absent; in the studies checked, under half of the shortfall reflects unresolved V genes, and no reason is known for the rest. The sample table holds 2 million to 2.5 million clones, of which roughly 95% were seen once. The ten largest clones represent around 0.13% of the sample. What was sequenced was naive CD4+ T cells sorted from blood. This specimen's cell subset or site label, interpreted: CD45RA+ positively selected. The source of these receptors is a man aged 18-30 years in good health.

The rearrangement joins TRBV30 to TRBJ1-5, with 8 nucleotides matching TRBD1. Per germline, CDR1 GTSNPN and CDR2 SVGIG (reference sequence). The V and J ends lost 1 base and 4 bases, in that order; junction bases with no gene match: 3. The CDR3 is 14 amino acids. CDR3 bases: TGTGCCTGGAGTGGGACAGGGTGGAATCAGCCCCAGCATTTT. Its translation is CAWSGTGWNQPQHF. Full variable domain (rest looked up from reference TRBV30 and TRBJ1-5): SQTIHQWPATLVQPVGSPLSLECTVEGTSNPNLYWYRQAAGRGLQLLFYSVGIGQISSEVPQNLSASRPQDRQFILSSKKLLLSDSGFYLCAWSGTGWNQPQHFGDGTRLSIL.

J is TRBJ2-7 and V is TRBV7-2; no clear D. This CDR3 is 13 amino acids long. V lost 5 bases and J lost 0, with 8 bases in between. Germline CDR1 SGHTA, CDR2 FQGNSA. The CDR3 nucleotides are TGTGCCAGCAGCGCCGTGTTCTCCTACGAGCAGTACTTC. Protein sequence: CASSAVFSYEQYF. The full variable domain, in which reference TRBV7-2 and TRBJ2-7 provide the parts outside the CDR3, is GAGVSQSPSNKVTEKGKDVELRCDPISGHTALYWYRQSLGQGLEFLIYFQGNSAPDKSGLPSDRFSAERTGGSVSTLTIQRTQQEDSAVYLCASSAVFSYEQYFGPGTRLTVT.

The rearrangement joins TRBV4-1 to TRBJ1-4; D is ambiguous. The CDR3 spans 13 residues. The V gene's germline CDR1 is MGHRA and CDR2 YSYEKL. The ends were cut back, 1 base at V and 7 bases at J, with 7 bases in the middle. CDR3 sequence: CASSQGVVEKLFF. As DNA, the CDR3 is TGCGCCAGCAGCCAAGGGGTGGTTGAAAAACTGTTTTTT.

The gene calls are TRBV10-3 and TRBJ2-3; 7 bases align to TRBD2. Losses at the gene ends were 11 bases for V and 5 bases for J; bases not matched to a gene: 16. From germline, CDR1 is ENHRY and CDR2 SYGVKD. The CDR3 consists of 15 residues. The CDR3 is CAAVAVAGVRDTQYF. CDR3 nucleotide sequence: TGTGCCGCGGTGGCGGTGGCGGGAGTGCGAGATACGCAGTATTTT.

The chain recombines TRBV30 with TRBJ1-2; D is uncertain. Deletions cut 1 base from V and 5 bases from J, with 14 bases between. Germline-derived CDR1 and CDR2 are GTSNPN and SVGIG (reference sequence). The CDR3 is made up of 14 amino acids. DNA for the CDR3: TGTGCCTGGAGTGATAATAACGGGAGATATGGCTACACCTTC. Its protein product is CAWSDNNGRYGYTF. The full variable domain, completed using reference TRBV30 and TRBJ1-2, is SQTIHQWPATLVQPVGSPLSLECTVEGTSNPNLYWYRQAAGRGLQLLFYSVGIGQISSEVPQNLSASRPQDRQFILSSKKLLLSDSGFYLCAWSDNNGRYGYTFGSGTRLTVV.

This clone was seen only a few times. This rearrangement joins TRBV5-4 to TRBJ1-2; 7 bases are a match to TRBD1. Germline CDR1 reads SGHNT; CDR2 reads YYREEE (reference sequence). The length of the CDR3 is 14 residues. V was clipped by 4 bases and J by 7 bases; unmatched bases: 10. The CDR3 DNA is TGTGCCAGCAGCGATCGAAGACAGGGTCCTGGCTACACCTTC. Translation: CASSDRRQGPGYTF.

This chain connects TRBV5-1 to TRBJ2-3; 14 bases fit TRBD2. This CDR3 comprises 18 residues. In germline, CDR1 is SGHRS, CDR2 YFSETQ. Trimming at V came to 5 bases and at J to 0 bases, leaving 8 bases not matched to a gene. Here the CDR3 DNA reads TGCGCCAGCAGGGGACTAGCGGGGGCTATACCTAGCACAGATACGCAGTATTTT. Amino acid sequence: CASRGLAGAIPSTDTQYF.

The chain recombines TRBV2 with TRBJ2-3; D perhaps matches TRBD2 (5 bases). The CDR3 runs 13 residues. V was shortened by 6 bases and J by 4 bases, with 11 bases between the two germline ends. Germline-derived CDR1 and CDR2 are SNHLY and FYNNEI. In DNA, the CDR3 is TGTGCCAGCAGGGGGAACGGGGCAGATACGCAGTATTTT. It translates to CASRGNGADTQYF.

This chain links TRBV7-9 with TRBJ1-1; no firm D call. There are 15 residues in the CDR3. Germline V gene lookup returns CDR1 SEHNR and CDR2 FQNEAQ (reference sequence). V shed 2 bases and J shed 4 bases, with 14 bases lying between them. The CDR3 DNA reads TGTGCCAGCAGCTTAATGACGGACTCAAGCACTGAAGCTTTCTTT. This sequence encodes CASSLMTDSSTEAFF.

The chain couples TRBV5-6 to TRBJ2-4; D assignment may be TRBD1 or TRBD2 (5 bases each). V was trimmed by 3 bases and J by 0 bases, leaving 13 bases between them. The CDR3 runs to 16 residues. Germline CDR1 and CDR2: SGHDT and YYEEEE. The CDR3 spells CASSWDGTLAKNIQYF. As DNA, the CDR3 is TGTGCCAGCAGCTGGGACGGCACCCTAGCCAAAAACATTCAGTACTTC.